This is a list of T cell receptor beta chains from one sample in a study of identical twins. MiXCR, run by TCRdb on the 5' RACE reads, gives a single entry per CDR3 protein. Of some 730,000 distinct CDR3 sequences listed, 15% to 20% were seen once; the top ten hold approximately 14%. These data also formed part of another study, on T cells expressing NK-cell markers.

Source material: PBMCs. The source is a woman aged 18 to 35 in good health. Both conserved end residues are part of each CDR3. Fields, in order: V gene, D gene, J gene, clone size, CDR3 DNA, CDR3 protein. The D gene is left open where the match is weak. Only part of the rows carry a size: once, few, many, or a class if the clone is expanded.

>TRBV7-9|-|TRBJ2-5|many
TGTGCCAGCATTGGTCTTCGGGATGAAGAGACCCAGTACTTC
CASIGLRDEETQYF
>TRBV9|-|TRBJ2-7|-
TGTGCCAGCAGCGTAGGGGGACGCGCCTCCTACGAGCAGTACTTC
CASSVGGRASYEQYF
>TRBV10-2|-|TRBJ1-5|-
TGCGCCAGCAGGCAGGGGAGGGGACAGCCCCAGCATTTT
CASRQGRGQPQHF
>TRBV29-1|-|TRBJ1-3|-
TGCAGCACCAGAGGCGGCTCTGGAAACACCATATATTTT
CSTRGGSGNTIYF
>TRBV12-3/TRBV12-4|-|TRBJ2-1|-
TGTGCCAGCAGAACACTACACTCGACTTTCCGATACAATGAGCAGTTCTTC
CASRTLHSTFRYNEQFF
>TRBV5-1|-|TRBJ2-1|few
TGCGCCAGCAGCTTCATGGGGAATGAGCAGTTCTTC
CASSFMGNEQFF
>TRBV12-3/TRBV12-4|-|TRBJ1-5|-
TGTGCCAGCACTTCACAGAATCAGCCCCAGCATTTT
CASTSQNQPQHF
>TRBV20-1|TRBD1|TRBJ2-3|-
TGCAGTGCCACCACCGGGACAGGGGGACTCCCAGATACGCAGTATTTT
CSATTGTGGLPDTQYF
>TRBV12-3/TRBV12-4|-|TRBJ1-5|-
TGTGCCAGCAGACGTAGAGGGGGTAATCAGCCCCAGCATTTT
CASRRRGGNQPQHF
>TRBV9|-|TRBJ2-7|-
TGTGCCAGCAGCTCCCGGGACACGACCTACGAGCAGTACTTC
CASSSRDTTYEQYF
>TRBV20-1|TRBD1|TRBJ1-5|-
TGCAGTGCCCGCAGGGTTGGGACAGGACCTTATAGCAATCAGCCCCAGCATTTT
CSARRVGTGPYSNQPQHF
>TRBV6-1|TRBD2|TRBJ2-1|few
TGTGCCAGCAGTCCTTTTGGCGGGAGGGACAATGAGCAGTTCTTC
CASSPFGGRDNEQFF
>TRBV29-1|-|TRBJ1-2|many
TGCAGCGTTGATCCACTCGTTACAGCCAACTATGGCTACACCTTC
CSVDPLVTANYGYTF
>TRBV12-3/TRBV12-4|-|TRBJ2-7|-
TGTGCCAGCACCTGGGGGGAGGGACAGTTCTACGAGCAGTACTTC
CASTWGEGQFYEQYF
>TRBV7-2|TRBD1|TRBJ2-2|few
TGTGCCAGCAGCTTCACAGGGGCAACCGGGGAGCTGTTTTTT
CASSFTGATGELFF
>TRBV12-3/TRBV12-4|-|TRBJ2-7|few
TGTGCCAGCAGTTTAGGGAAAGAGCAGTACTTC
CASSLGKEQYF
>TRBV20-1|-|TRBJ1-2|-
TGCAGTGCTAGAGATAGGCGAGGTCCCCGCTACACCTTC
CSARDRRGPRYTF
>TRBV5-1|-|TRBJ1-6|-
TGCGCCAGCAGCTTGGGCCCAGATTCACCCCTCCACTTT
CASSLGPDSPLHF
>TRBV7-9|-|TRBJ2-5|-
TGTGCCAGCAGCTTAGCGTCCCTTAGGGAGACCCAGTACTTC
CASSLASLRETQYF
>TRBV28|TRBD2|TRBJ2-5|few
TGTGCCAGCAGTCCGCCGGGACTAGTAATTGCAGCTGAAGAGACCCAGTACTTC
CASSPPGLVIAAEETQYF
>TRBV5-1|TRBD1|TRBJ2-7|many
TGCGCCAGCAGCCCTAAACCGGGACAGGGCGACTACGAGCAGTACTTC
CASSPKPGQGDYEQYF
>TRBV29-1|-|TRBJ2-3|few
TGCAGCGGCACCCGGGACACTTACACAGATACGCAGTATTTT
CSGTRDTYTDTQYF
>TRBV12-3/TRBV12-4|-|TRBJ1-2|few
TGTGCCAGCGGACCTTTCTATGGCTACACCTTC
CASGPFYGYTF
>TRBV7-2|-|TRBJ2-1|-
TGTGCCAGCAGCCCTGGGACGGAAAGAGGGCAGTTCTTC
CASSPGTERGQFF
>TRBV12-3/TRBV12-4|TRBD1|TRBJ1-3|few
TGTGCCAGCAGTTCGACAGGGTTTGGAAACACCATATATTTT
CASSSTGFGNTIYF
>TRBV12-3/TRBV12-4|TRBD2|TRBJ2-1|many
TGCGCCAGCAGCTTGGGAGCGGGATCATACAATGAGCAGTTCTTC
CASSLGAGSYNEQFF
>TRBV9|TRBD2|TRBJ2-1|few
TGTGCCAGCAGCGTAGAATTAGCGGGAGCCCACAATGAGCAGTTCTTC
CASSVELAGAHNEQFF
>TRBV6-5|-|TRBJ2-3|few
TGTGCCAGCAGTTACGAGGTACCCGAACCGACGCAGTATTTT
CASSYEVPEPTQYF
>TRBV11-2|TRBD1|TRBJ2-7|-
TGTGCCAGCAGCTCGACAGGGGGCGTAGGCTACGAGCAGTACTTC
CASSSTGGVGYEQYF
>TRBV6-1|TRBD2|TRBJ2-3|-
TGTGCCAGCACGCCCAGCGGGGGGGCAGATACGCAGTATTTT
CASTPSGGADTQYF
>TRBV10-3|-|TRBJ2-7|-
TGTGCCATCAGTGGTCGGGACGTACCACCGAAGCAGTACTTC
CAISGRDVPPKQYF
>TRBV7-9|TRBD1|TRBJ1-1|few
TGTGCCAGCAGCTTAGCTGGGCAGGGGGGTGAAGCTTTCTTT
CASSLAGQGGEAFF